The 18 T cell receptor beta chains below all came from one sample that was sequenced in a study of T cell responses to AZD1222 COVID-19 vaccine (dated by TCRdb to the early 2020s). The time point label, as the study defines it: baseline before first vaccination. Library construction relied on the immunoSEQ multiplex PCR assay. TCRdb limited this immuneACCESS table to in-frame rearrangements with V and J called. A share of clones is missing; checked studies link under half to unresolved V genes, and the rest is unexplained. Here the sample has about 130,000 clones; around 94% occur a single time. The ten largest clones add up to around 7% of the sample. Sequencing used peripheral blood, obtained on day 0 of AZD1222 vaccination. These receptors originate from an adult in good health.

This CDR3 reads CASSAQGLRETQYF. The CDR3 DNA is TGTGCCAGCAGCGCTCAGGGATTGCGAGAGACCCAGTACTTC. V usage is TRBV9 and J usage is TRBJ2-5; maybe TRBD1 (5 bases). The CDR3 consists of 14 residues. The germline V gene has CDR1 SGDLS and CDR2 YYNGEE. The V end lost 3 bases, the J end lost 4 bases, and 13 bases lay between the germline ends.

This chain links TRBV13 with TRBJ1-5; tentatively, D is TRBD1 (5 bases). Trimming took 3 bases from V and 2 from J, leaving 8 bases between them. Germline assignment: CDR1 PRHDT and CDR2 FYEKMQ (reference sequence). CDR3 length equals 14 residues. The CDR3 DNA reads TGTGCCAGCAGCTTGGGCAGGGGCAATCAGCCCCAGCATTTT. This gives the protein CASSLGRGNQPQHF.

The chain carries TRBV14 and TRBJ2-2; 10 bases agree with TRBD1. The CDR3 is 16 residues long. Germline V gene data show CDR1 as SGHDN and CDR2 as FVKESK. J gave up 8 bases and V 4 bases, and 10 bases lay outside the gene matches. The CDR3 loop reads CASSLRQGASYGELFF. CDR3 DNA: TGTGCCAGCAGCCTACGACAGGGGGCGTCGTATGGGGAGCTGTTTTTT.

V and J are TRBV7-9 and TRBJ1-3; 7 bases line up with TRBD1. The germline CDR1 and CDR2 sequences are SEHNR and FQNEAQ (reference sequence). The CDR3 runs to 16 residues. The trim removed 4 bases at V and 0 bases at J, leaving 6 bases unmatched. CDR3 residues: CASSSRDSFSGNTIYF. In nucleotides, the CDR3 is TGTGCCAGCAGCTCCCGGGACAGCTTCTCTGGAAACACCATATATTTT.

This chain uses TRBV7-7 with TRBJ2-1, with D possibly being TRBD1 (6 bases). The ends were cut back, 5 bases at V and 6 bases at J, with 14 bases in the middle. From germline, CDR1 is SSHAT and CDR2 FNYEAQ (reference sequence). The CDR3 extends over 14 amino acids. DNA of the CDR3: TGTGCCAGCAGCCGCCTCAGGGGTGTCAATGAGCAGTTCTTC. This sequence encodes CASSRLRGVNEQFF.

The rearrangement uses TRBV7-2 and TRBJ2-5; unclear D gene. Trimming pared 1 base from V and 2 bases from J, leaving 8 bases between. This CDR3 has 14 residues. Germline CDR1 SGHTA, CDR2 FQGNSA. This CDR3 is CASSLGPEQETQYF. As DNA, the CDR3 is TGTGCCAGCAGCTTAGGTCCGGAACAAGAGACCCAGTACTTC.

CDR3 amino acids: CASSQVRSGSPRGSYNEQFF. CDR3 in DNA: TGCGCCAGCAGCCAAGTTCGGTCCGGGTCACCGCGGGGGTCCTACAATGAGCAGTTCTTC. The V and J genes are TRBV4-1 and TRBJ2-1; TRBD2 agrees at 7 bases. This CDR3 region has 20 residues. V was pared by 1 base and J by 1 base, with 16 bases of the junction left unmatched. From germline, CDR1 is MGHRA and CDR2 YSYEKL.

The V gene is TRBV20-1, the J gene TRBJ2-3, with no clear D. The CDR3 has 15 amino acids. The germline gives CDR1 DFQATT, CDR2 SNEGSKA (reference sequence). Trimming pared 3 bases from V and 1 base from J, leaving 14 bases between. This CDR3 reads CSASDPRRGTDTQYF. The CDR3 DNA follows: TGCAGTGCTAGTGATCCTAGACGGGGCACAGATACGCAGTATTTT.

The rearrangement uses TRBV19 and TRBJ1-2; D not resolved. The V end lost 4 bases, the J end lost 6 bases, and 18 bases lay between the germline ends. Per germline, CDR1 LNHDA and CDR2 SQIVND (reference sequence). The CDR3 has 15 amino acids. CDR3 residues: CASSTGRTRGHGYTF. The DNA for the CDR3 is TGTGCCAGTAGTACCGGACGGACCCGAGGGCATGGCTACACCTTC. Full variable domain (outside the CDR3, taken from reference TRBV19 and TRBJ1-2): DGGITQSPKYLFRKEGQNVTLSCEQNLNHDAMYWYRQDPGQGLRLIYYSQIVNDFQKGDIAEGYSVSREKKESFPLTVTSAQKNPTAFYLCASSTGRTRGHGYTFGSGTRLTVV.

This chain links TRBV19 with TRBJ2-7; either TRBD1 or TRBD2 may supply D (5 bases each). V gave up 7 bases and J gave up 1 base, with 11 bases separating them. The CDR3 covers 13 residues. CDR1 and CDR2 from the germline V gene are LNHDA and SQIVND (reference sequence). CDR3 nucleotides: TGTGCCAGTAAAGGGACGGTATCCTACGAGCAGTACTTC. The encoded protein is CASKGTVSYEQYF.

The rearrangement links TRBV7-9 to TRBJ2-3, with D unclear. Germline V gene sequence: CDR1 SEHNR, CDR2 FQNEAQ (reference sequence). V lost 0 bases and J 2 bases, leaving 6 bases between the germline ends. The CDR3 is 14 residues long. As DNA, the CDR3 is TGTGCCAGCAGCTTAGCGGGCCCCACAGATACGCAGTATTTT. Amino acid sequence: CASSLAGPTDTQYF.

The CDR3 reads CASSSSRAGTDTQYF. As DNA, the CDR3 is TGCGCCAGCAGCTCGTCCAGGGCGGGCACAGATACGCAGTATTTT. V usage is TRBV5-1 and J usage is TRBJ2-3; D possibly corresponds to TRBD1 (5 bases). Trimming removed 3 bases from V and 1 base from J, with 12 bases in between. Germline V gene lookup returns CDR1 SGHRS and CDR2 YFSETQ. The CDR3 spans 15 residues. Full variable domain (outside the CDR3, taken from reference TRBV5-1 and TRBJ2-3): KAGVTQTPRYLIKTRGQQVTLSCSPISGHRSVSWYQQTPGQGLQFLFEYFSETQRNKGNFPGRFSGRQFSNSRSEMNVSTLELGDSALYLCASSSSRAGTDTQYFGPGTRLTVL.

This CDR3 reads CASSPPRTGHYGYTF. The CDR3 nucleotides are TGTGCCAGCAGCCCGCCCAGGACAGGGCATTATGGCTACACCTTC. The chain carries TRBV3-1 (or the pseudogene TRBV3-2) and TRBJ1-2, with 8 bases lining up with TRBD1. The trim removed 4 bases at V and 5 bases at J, leaving 9 bases unmatched. CDR1 is LGHDT and CDR2 is YNNKEL in the germline V gene (reference sequence). CDR3 length equals 15 residues.

The rearrangement uses TRBV9 and TRBJ2-2; a possible D gene is TRBD2 (6 bases). V was cut by 0 bases and J by 1 base, with 10 bases left in between. Looked up from germline, CDR1 is SGDLS and CDR2 is YYNGEE. CDR3 length: 16 amino acids. This CDR3 reads CASSVGGGKNTGELFF. CDR3 DNA: TGTGCCAGCAGCGTAGGTGGCGGGAAGAACACCGGGGAGCTGTTTTTT.

The V and J genes are TRBV6-5 and TRBJ2-1, with TRBD1 matching 8 bases. V trimming: 5 bases; J trimming: 9 bases; junction bases outside the gene matches: 12. This CDR3 is 15 amino acids long. CDR1 and CDR2 from the germline V gene are MNHEY and SVGAGI. The CDR3 sequence is CASSRDRGGAGEQFF. The CDR3 bases are TGTGCCAGCAGTCGTGACAGGGGTGGAGCGGGTGAGCAGTTCTTC.

This clone was seen more than once but under ten times. CDR3 coding DNA: TGTGCCAGCACTCCCACCCCGGGTTTGGAAAAACTGTTTTTT. Its translation is CASTPTPGLEKLFF. This chain joins TRBV5-8 and TRBJ1-4, with no clear D. Looked up from germline, CDR1 is SGHTS and CDR2 is YDEGEE. This CDR3 has 14 residues. The V end lost 6 bases, the J end lost 8 bases, and 17 bases lay between the germline ends.

The chain has TRBV30 and TRBJ1-1, with D possibly TRBD1 on 6 matching bases. Germline V gene sequence: CDR1 GTSNPN, CDR2 SVGIG (reference sequence). Between the trimmed V and J ends, which lost 3 bases and 4 bases, there was a span of 18 bases. This CDR3 contains 15 residues. The CDR3 reads CAWRETGRASTEAFF. CDR3 nucleotide sequence: TGTGCCTGGAGGGAAACAGGGAGAGCGTCCACTGAAGCTTTCTTT. Complete variable domain (other parts from reference TRBV30 and TRBJ1-1): SQTIHQWPATLVQPVGSPLSLECTVEGTSNPNLYWYRQAAGRGLQLLFYSVGIGQISSEVPQNLSASRPQDRQFILSSKKLLLSDSGFYLCAWRETGRASTEAFFGQGTRLTVV.

The chain carries TRBV28 and TRBJ1-4; no definite D call. There are 16 residues in the CDR3. V dropped 4 bases and J dropped 8 bases, with 20 bases sitting between them. CDR1 MDHEN and CDR2 SYDVKM come from the germline V gene. CDR3 DNA: TGTGCCAGCAGTTCCCCGGTACTGGTCGAGGGAGAAAAACTGTTTTTT. This encodes CASSSPVLVEGEKLFF.